This T cell receptor (beta chain) was observed in a study of shared clonotypes between healthy human individuals. CD8 cells classed as naive were CD45RO-negative and positively selected for CCR7, excluding terminally differentiated effector memory CD45RA+ cells. Germline CDR1 reads WSHSY; CDR2 reads SAAADI. This CDR3 is built from 13 residues. The V and J ends lost 4 bases and 1 base respectively, with 7 bases between them. To note about this clone: Its cognate antigen is unknown.

Using immunoSEQ multiplex PCR, the repertoire was profiled, and TCRdb retains in-frame clones only, with some absent. The sample has fewer than 1 million clones; about 96% are singletons. Whole-study results and caveats: An expected dependence of interdonor clonotype sharing on sequencing depth was noted. In contrast to clonotypes shared by all four donors, non-shared clonotypes had lower generation probabilities. With a few donors compared, around 4.7% of naive CD4 clonotypes were shared.

The sample was naive CD8+ T cells sorted from blood. This TCR was recovered from a man aged 25 to 40 in good health. The genes are TRBV10-2 and TRBJ1-1; no clear D gene. CDR3 region: CASSVQPNTEAFF. DNA for the CDR3: TGCGCCAGCAGTGTGCAGCCGAACACTGAAGCTTTCTTT.